Each of the 28 T cell receptor beta chains below was sequenced from the same sample in a study of OX40 agonist ivuxolimab in advanced cancers. Here immunoSEQ multiplex PCR was the method, and the copy in TCRdb shows in-frame clones only, minus some. The repertoire holds 80,000 or so clones, with approximately 92% as singletons. Sample: CD4+ or CD8+ T cells sorted from blood, taken in a trial of the OX40 agonist ivuxolimab. The receptors were sampled from an adult with an advanced solid tumor such as melanoma, head and neck, liver or kidney cancer.

V is TRBV10-3 and J is TRBJ2-5; no clear D. The CDR3 covers 13 residues. Germline assignment: CDR1 ENHRY and CDR2 SYGVKD. V was trimmed by 2 bases and J by 4 bases, leaving 8 bases between them. This CDR3 reads CAISEGVPETQYF. CDR3 DNA: TGTGCCATCAGTGAGGGGGTCCCAGAGACCCAGTACTTC.

The chain couples TRBV6-1 to TRBJ1-5; D is uncertain. Germline CDR1 reads MNHNS; CDR2 reads SASEGT. The CDR3 length is 12 residues. V was shortened by 3 bases and J by 4 bases, with 4 bases between the two germline ends. The CDR3 bases are TGTGCCAGCAGTGACGGAAATCAGCCCCAGCATTTT. It encodes CASSDGNQPQHF.

The chain recombines TRBV2 with TRBJ2-2, with 9 positions matching TRBD1. V trimming: 4 bases; J trimming: 6 bases; junction bases outside the gene matches: 6. Germline V gives CDR1 SNHLY, CDR2 FYNNEI. The CDR3 runs 15 residues. CDR3 nucleotides: TGTGCCAGCAGTGGGGCCGGGACAGGGTCCGGGGAGCTGTTTTTT. This encodes CASSGAGTGSGELFF.

The V and J genes are TRBV18 and TRBJ2-1; the match to TRBD2 covers 10 bases. Germline trimming cut 1 base from V and 7 bases from J; bases unmatched to any gene: 4. The CDR3 contains 15 residues. Germline V lookup: CDR1 KGHSH, CDR2 LQKENI. This CDR3 reads CASSPRASGGNEQFF. The CDR3 nucleotides are TGTGCCAGCTCACCACGGGCTAGCGGGGGTAATGAGCAGTTCTTC.

The chain uses TRBV5-6 and TRBJ2-5; D remains ambiguous. The CDR3 covers 14 residues. Trimming stripped 1 base from V and 1 base from J, with 8 bases between. Germline V lookup: CDR1 SGHDT, CDR2 YYEEEE. This chain's CDR3 is CASSLNGFQETQYF. The CDR3, as DNA: TGTGCCAGCAGCTTGAATGGGTTCCAAGAGACCCAGTACTTC.

The gene calls are TRBV5-1 and TRBJ2-3; 7 bases align to TRBD1. The CDR3 consists of 13 residues. Germline assignment: CDR1 SGHRS and CDR2 YFSETQ. J lost 8 bases, V lost 0 bases, and 3 bases had no gene match. This CDR3 is CASSLEGAGTQYF. CDR3 nucleotide sequence: TGCGCCAGCAGCTTGGAGGGGGCAGGTACGCAGTATTTT.

The chain combines TRBV30 with TRBJ1-2; TRBD1 agrees at 7 bases. With V trimmed by 5 bases and J by 3 bases, 3 bases remained unmatched. Germline assignment: CDR1 GTSNPN and CDR2 SVGIG (reference sequence). The CDR3 covers 12 residues. CDR3 nucleotide sequence: TGTGCCTGGGAAACAGGGGACTATGGCTACACCTTC. Protein sequence: CAWETGDYGYTF.

The CDR3, as DNA: TGTGCCAGCAGCCCCACCCTAGCTACAGAGACCCAGTACTTC. Protein: CASSPTLATETQYF. The chain uses TRBV14 and TRBJ2-5; weak D call: TRBD2 (5 bases). The CDR3 runs to 14 residues. CDR1 and CDR2 from the germline V gene are SGHDN and FVKESK. Between the trimmed V and J ends, which lost 4 bases and 4 bases, there was a span of 13 bases. Looking up the rest from reference TRBV14 and TRBJ2-5 gives the full variable domain: EAGVTQFPSHSVIEKGQTVTLRCDPISGHDNLYWYRRVMGKEIKFLLHFVKESKQDESGMPNNRFLAERTGGTYSTLKVQPAELEDSGVYFCASSPTLATETQYFGPGTRLLVL.

This rearrangement joins TRBV7-6 to TRBJ1-6, with TRBD1 identical over 7 bases. CDR1 and CDR2 from the germline V gene are SGHVS and FNYEAQ. V lost 5 bases to trimming and J lost 1 base; unmatched junction nucleotides: 5. The CDR3 extends over 16 amino acids. The CDR3 region has the DNA TGTGCCAGCAGCCCCACGGACAGGTCCTATAATTCACCCCTCCACTTT. Translation gives CASSPTDRSYNSPLHF. The whole variable domain, filled in from reference TRBV7-6 and TRBJ1-6, reads GAGVSQSPRYKVTKRGQDVALRCDPISGHVSLYWYRQALGQGPEFLTYFNYEAQQDKSGLPNDRFSAERPEGSISTLTIQRTEQRDSAMYRCASSPTDRSYNSPLHFGNGTRLTVT.

The chain is built from TRBV19 and TRBJ2-7, with 8 bases fitting TRBD2. V shed 3 bases, J shed 2 bases, and the junction held 6 bases outside the gene matches. The CDR3 totals 15 residues. Looked up from germline, CDR1 is LNHDA and CDR2 is SQIVND (reference sequence). CDR3 in amino acids: CASSIGAGGTYEQYF. The DNA of the CDR3 is TGTGCCAGTAGTATCGGCGCGGGGGGCACCTACGAGCAGTACTTC.

The chain is built from TRBV5-1 and TRBJ2-3, with 8 bases matching TRBD2. The ends lost 4 bases at V and 4 bases at J; junction bases unmatched: 5. This CDR3 has 14 residues. CDR1 is SGHRS, CDR2 YFSETQ, per germline. CDR3 in amino acids: CASSPGTSPDTQYF. The DNA of the CDR3 is TGCGCCAGCAGCCCTGGGACTAGTCCAGATACGCAGTATTTT.

The gene calls are TRBV28 and TRBJ2-7; perhaps D is TRBD1 or TRBD2 (5 bases each). V shed 6 bases and J shed 6 bases, with 15 bases lying between them. This CDR3 is 13 amino acids long. Germline-derived CDR1 and CDR2 are MDHEN and SYDVKM. CDR3 residues: CASSILAGTEQYF. CDR3 in DNA: TGTGCCAGCAGCATCTTGGCAGGGACCGAGCAGTACTTC.

The chain has TRBV7-8 and TRBJ2-1; TRBD1 aligns across 7 bases. Germline CDR1 is SGHVS and CDR2 is FQNEAQ. J gave up 8 bases and V 0 bases, and 10 bases lay outside the gene matches. The CDR3 loop spans 16 amino acids. The CDR3 here is CASSLATGSIWDEQFF. For the CDR3, the DNA is TGTGCCAGCAGCTTAGCGACAGGGAGTATTTGGGATGAGCAGTTCTTC.

This rearrangement joins TRBV5-8 to TRBJ1-1; D not resolved. Trimming removed 4 bases at V and 5 bases at J, with 15 bases between. There are 14 residues in the CDR3. Germline CDR1 is SGHTS and CDR2 is YDEGEE. CDR3: CASSPRGRVTEAFF. As DNA, the CDR3 is TGTGCCAGCAGCCCCCGCGGGAGGGTGACTGAAGCTTTCTTT.

The CDR3 nucleotides are TGCGGATCCCGGGCCCCGACCGAAGCTTTCTTT. It translates to CGSRAPTEAFF. V is TRBV20-1 and J is TRBJ1-1; D uncertain. Germline lookup yields CDR1 DFQATT and CDR2 SNEGSKA (reference sequence). CDR3 size: 11 residues.

This sequence joins TRBV7-2 and TRBJ2-1; the D gene is possibly TRBD2 (5 bases). The CDR3 length is 14 residues. Germline V CDR1 and CDR2: SGHTA, FQGNSA. V lost 1 base and J lost 8, with 12 bases in between. The CDR3: CASSLGLPGHEQFF. The CDR3, as DNA: TGTGCCAGCAGCTTAGGACTACCTGGGCATGAGCAGTTCTTC.

This clone was observed a single time. The chain couples TRBV5-1 to TRBJ1-1; D unresolved. Germline CDR1 reads SGHRS; CDR2 reads YFSETQ. The CDR3 is 12 residues long. V lost 1 base to trimming and J lost 8 bases, with 9 bases between them. CDR3 DNA: TGCGCCAGCAGCTTGTACTCAACGGAAGCTTTCTTT. This sequence encodes CASSLYSTEAFF.

The table lists this clone with a count of one. The junction and the germline gene differ at one end; a read error may be behind it. This chain joins TRBV6-1 and TRBJ2-7; no reliable D call. This CDR3 contains 14 residues. Germline V lookup: CDR1 MNHNS, CDR2 SASEGT. CDR3 in amino acids: CASREDNVSYEQYF. The CDR3 region has the DNA TGTGCCAGCAGAGAAGACAACGTTAGTTACGAGCAGTACTTC.

This chain connects TRBV10-3 to TRBJ2-7; 9 nucleotides line up with TRBD2. Germline V gives CDR1 ENHRY, CDR2 SYGVKD. With 6 bases clipped from V and 6 bases from J, the junction kept 12 bases outside the gene matches. CDR3 length equals 15 residues. The CDR3 sequence: CAISLSGTSFSEQYF. CDR3 bases: TGTGCCATCAGCCTTTCCGGGACTAGCTTTAGCGAGCAGTACTTC.

The chain joins TRBV7-7 to TRBJ2-3, with D hard to call. Trimming stripped 3 bases from V and 6 bases from J, with 10 bases between. The germline V gene has CDR1 SSHAT and CDR2 FNYEAQ (reference sequence). The length of the CDR3 is 13 residues. The CDR3 DNA reads TGTGCCAGCAGCTTGGGTTCTCTGGATACGCAGTATTTT. Protein: CASSLGSLDTQYF.

This rearrangement joins TRBV14 to TRBJ2-7; D not certain. V lost 0 bases to trimming and J lost 0 bases, with 12 bases between them. This CDR3 comprises 16 residues. Germline CDR1 SGHDN, CDR2 FVKESK. The CDR3: CASSQDLRNPSYEQYF. DNA for the CDR3: TGTGCCAGCAGCCAAGACCTGCGGAACCCCTCCTACGAGCAGTACTTC.

J is TRBJ2-1 and V is TRBV6-4; D gene ambiguous. The germline V gene encodes CDR1 MRHNA and CDR2 SNTAGT. V was shortened by 5 bases and J by 8 bases, with 13 bases between the two germline ends. The CDR3 runs 13 residues. In nucleotides, the CDR3 is TGTGCCAGCAGTACCAGACCGGTAGATGAGCAGTTCTTC. As protein: CASSTRPVDEQFF.

A single count supports this clone. The genes are TRBV29-1 and TRBJ2-7, with D tentatively TRBD2 (5 bases). The CDR3 is made up of 14 amino acids. The V gene's germline CDR1 is SQVTM and CDR2 ANQGSEA. The germline V and J ends were trimmed by 1 base and 3 bases, with 13 bases remaining between them. In DNA form, the CDR3 reads TGCAGCGTTGAAGTAATGGACGGAGGCTACGAGCAGTACTTC. This sequence encodes CSVEVMDGGYEQYF.

This chain uses TRBV27 with TRBJ1-1, with a weak D call TRBD1 (5 bases). V was trimmed by 4 bases and J by 1 base, leaving 13 bases between them. Germline lookup yields CDR1 MNHEY and CDR2 SMNVEV (reference sequence). The CDR3 extends over 15 amino acids. CDR3 amino acids: CASSWGLEQNTEAFF. In nucleotides, the CDR3 is TGTGCCAGCAGTTGGGGCCTAGAGCAGAACACTGAAGCTTTCTTT.

The chain joins TRBV11-2 to TRBJ1-5; 9 bases are shared with TRBD1. The ends lost 8 bases at V and 2 bases at J; junction bases unmatched: 7. The CDR3 spans 15 residues. Germline-derived CDR1 and CDR2 are SGHAT and FQNNGV. The CDR3 spells CASLDRGFGNQPQHF. Written as DNA, the CDR3 is TGTGCCAGCTTGGACAGGGGCTTTGGCAATCAGCCCCAGCATTTT. The complete variable domain, with remaining parts taken from reference TRBV11-2 and TRBJ1-5, reads EAGVAQSPRYKIIEKRQSVAFWCNPISGHATLYWYQQILGQGPKLLIQFQNNGVVDDSQLPKDRFSAERLKGVDSTLKIQPAKLEDSAVYLCASLDRGFGNQPQHFGDGTRLSIL.

The rearrangement links TRBV5-6 to TRBJ2-7; D may be TRBD2 (6 bases). The V and J ends lost 0 bases and 0 bases respectively, with 13 bases between them. The CDR3 is 16 amino acids. CDR1 is SGHDT and CDR2 is YYEEEE in the germline V gene. This CDR3 reads CASSLAGGSSSYEQYF. CDR3 nucleotide sequence: TGTGCCAGCAGCTTGGCCGGGGGTAGCTCCTCCTACGAGCAGTACTTC.

This clone came up once. V and J are TRBV2 and TRBJ2-7; D remains ambiguous. CDR3 size: 15 residues. Trimming shortened V by 3 bases and J by 0 bases, and 12 bases separated the two germline ends. The germline V gene has CDR1 SNHLY and CDR2 FYNNEI. This CDR3 is CASSDPRRSSYEQYF. The DNA of the CDR3 is TGTGCCAGCAGTGACCCCCGGAGAAGCTCCTACGAGCAGTACTTC.

The chain recombines TRBV5-3 with TRBJ2-7, with a weak D call TRBD2 (6 bases). TRBV5-3 is sorted into the ORF group, with uncertain function. This CDR3 is built from 17 residues. Trimming took 2 bases from V and 3 from J, leaving 21 bases between them. For the CDR3, the DNA is TGTGCCAGAAGCTTCTCGGGAGACAAAAAGTGGGACTACGAGCAGTACTTC. Translated, it gives CARSFSGDKKWDYEQYF.